The rows below give T cell receptor beta chains drawn from one sample of a study of cytomegalovirus exposure and HLA in healthy donors. Sequencing used immunoSEQ multiplex PCR; TCRdb keeps in-frame clones, though not all of them. The sample consists of 130,000 to 150,000 clones, around 75% of them appearing once. Source material: PBMCs. These receptors were taken from a woman aged 25 to 39 in good health and CMV-seronegative. Both conserved end residues are trimmed from each CDR3.

TRBV19	TRBJ2-2	ATLAETGELF
TRBV4-1	TRBJ1-4	ASSRPSGSIPNEKLF
TRBV11-2	TRBJ2-1	ASSLVGTSGRAYNEQF
TRBV7-2	TRBJ2-1	ASSRDRGRDEQF
TRBV5-8	TRBJ1-3	ASSSQGTTGNTIY
TRBV30	TRBJ1-1	AWTPGGHEAF
TRBV6-5	TRBJ1-1	ASSKTGGTEAF
TRBV6-1	TRBJ1-1	ASSEDRDLEAF
TRBV5-1	TRBJ2-7	ASSQGQGAGEQY
TRBV7-3	TRBJ2-1	ASSLIGLAGNEQF
TRBV1	TRBJ2-7	TSHSGSRPYEQY
TRBV5-1	TRBJ2-1	ASSPTSGGGHEQF
TRBV28	TRBJ1-2	ASSTGTGVLNYGYT
TRBV5-5	TRBJ1-6	ASSLYPARTENSPLH
TRBV27	TRBJ2-1	ASSPWGGDHEQF
TRBV5-6	TRBJ1-2	ASSPRRDNYGYT
TRBV2	TRBJ1-1	ASSESLHLPEAF
TRBV7-9	TRBJ2-2	ASRRVGGGEPNTGELF
TRBV11-2	TRBJ2-1	ASSLDDQRGMGYNEQF
TRBV5-1	TRBJ1-5	ASSLEGGWQPQH
TRBV11-3	TRBJ2-1	ASSVGGPNEQF
TRBV19	TRBJ2-5	ASRVAVDSQETQY
TRBV6-5	TRBJ1-4	ASRGAGINEKLF
TRBV10-3	TRBJ1-1	AMTGENTEAF
TRBV11-3	TRBJ2-1	ASSLSAGVSEQF
TRBV15	TRBJ2-1	ATSSTAPPRNEQF
TRBV5-1	TRBJ2-1	ASREIGGAGEQF
TRBV6-4	TRBJ2-1	ASSDSGTGGGNEQF
TRBV4-1	TRBJ2-2	ASSQTSGGLNTGELF
TRBV30	TRBJ2-5	AWDGGVVQETQY
TRBV2	TRBJ2-3	ASKIAMVTDTQY
TRBV19	TRBJ2-1	ASSIDSGGRWSEQF
TRBV4-3	TRBJ2-3	ASAKASGEYTQY
TRBV27	TRBJ2-7	ASSQGATYEQY
TRBV7-2	TRBJ1-2	ASSPKTGGNYGYT
TRBV19	TRBJ1-4	ASSDRFNEKLF
TRBV4-1	TRBJ2-1	ASSLFFSGVLPEQF